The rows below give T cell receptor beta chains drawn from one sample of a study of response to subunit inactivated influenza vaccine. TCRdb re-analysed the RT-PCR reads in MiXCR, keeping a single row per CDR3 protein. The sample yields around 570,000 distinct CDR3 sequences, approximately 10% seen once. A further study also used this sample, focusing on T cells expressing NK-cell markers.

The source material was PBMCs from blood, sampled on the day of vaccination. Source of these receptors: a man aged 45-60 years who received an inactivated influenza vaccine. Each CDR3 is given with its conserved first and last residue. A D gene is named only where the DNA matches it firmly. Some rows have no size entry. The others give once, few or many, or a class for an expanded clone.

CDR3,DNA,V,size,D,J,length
CASSIQGDFYNEQFF,TGTGCCAGCTCAATACAGGGAGATTTCTACAATGAGCAGTTCTTC,TRBV13,few,-,TRBJ2-1,15
CASRITGRATEAFF,TGTGCCAGCAGAATAACAGGGAGAGCCACTGAAGCTTTCTTT,TRBV12-3/TRBV12-4,few,-,TRBJ1-1,14
CASSVTRLAPNTGELFF,TGTGCCAGCAGTGTAACCCGACTAGCTCCGAACACCGGGGAGCTGTTTTTT,TRBV28,-,TRBD2,TRBJ2-2,17
CASSFRGQSTDTQYF,TGTGCCAGCAGTTTTAGGGGACAGAGCACAGATACGCAGTATTTT,TRBV12-3/TRBV12-4,-,TRBD1,TRBJ2-3,15
CASSLALEQDSYEQYF,TGCGCCAGCAGCTTGGCCCTGGAACAGGACTCCTACGAGCAGTACTTC,TRBV5-1,-,-,TRBJ2-7,16
CASSQGSKNIQYF,TGTGCCAGCAGCCAAGGGTCCAAAAACATTCAGTACTTC,TRBV3-1,few,-,TRBJ2-4,13
CASSYGADQETQYF,TGTGCCAGCAGTTACGGGGCGGACCAAGAGACCCAGTACTTC,TRBV6-5,few,-,TRBJ2-5,14
CASSHPTSSFGNTIYF,TGTGCCAGCAGCCATCCCACGAGCAGTTTTGGAAACACCATATATTTT,TRBV3-1,-,-,TRBJ1-3,16
CASSVASQVAGELFF,TGTGCCAGCAGCGTAGCTTCCCAGGTGGCGGGGGAGCTGTTTTTT,TRBV9,-,-,TRBJ2-2,15
CAWSNGLAGRGELFF,TGTGCCTGGAGTAACGGACTAGCGGGACGTGGGGAGCTGTTTTTT,TRBV30,-,TRBD2,TRBJ2-2,15
CATSRDFVRPNQPQHF,TGTGCCACCAGCAGAGATTTCGTCAGACCCAATCAGCCCCAGCATTTT,TRBV15,few,-,TRBJ1-5,16
CASSRLAASTDTQYF,TGTGCCAGCAGCCGACTAGCGGCTAGCACAGATACGCAGTATTTT,TRBV6-1,many,TRBD2,TRBJ2-3,15
CSVEGLAGGSYNEQFF,TGCAGCGTTGAGGGACTAGCGGGAGGTTCCTACAATGAGCAGTTCTTC,TRBV29-1,many,TRBD2,TRBJ2-1,16
CASSLPRGLAGGFSYEQYF,TGTGCCAGCAGCTTACCGCGGGGACTAGCGGGAGGGTTCTCCTACGAGCAGTACTTC,TRBV11-1,-,TRBD2,TRBJ2-7,19
CASSIARVQGGTGELFF,TGTGCCAGCAGTATTGCCCGTGTACAGGGAGGCACCGGGGAGCTGTTTTTT,TRBV9,-,-,TRBJ2-2,17
CASRWTGEETQYF,TGTGCCAGCAGATGGACAGGGGAAGAGACCCAGTACTTC,TRBV6-6,-,TRBD1,TRBJ2-5,13
CASSQGQSSEKLFF,TGCGCCAGCAGTCAGGGACAGTCGTCTGAAAAACTGTTTTTT,TRBV4-3,few,TRBD1,TRBJ1-4,14
CASGQELGQGAGGYTF,TGTGCCAGCGGCCAAGAGTTGGGACAGGGCGCGGGAGGCTACACCTTC,TRBV4-2,-,TRBD1,TRBJ1-2,16
CSVGGIENHYEQYF,TGCAGCGTTGGAGGGATCGAAAATCACTACGAGCAGTACTTC,TRBV29-1,few,-,TRBJ2-7,14
CASSPRRGELDTQYF,TGTGCCAGCTCACCTCGGAGGGGGGAGTTAGATACGCAGTATTTT,TRBV18,-,-,TRBJ2-3,15
CASSPAPAYEQYF,TGCGCCAGCAGCCCCGCCCCGGCCTACGAGCAGTACTTC,TRBV5-1,few,-,TRBJ2-7,13
CASSFDLPYEQYF,TGCGCCAGCAGCTTCGATTTGCCCTACGAGCAGTACTTC,TRBV5-1,-,-,TRBJ2-7,13
CASSLGGQALYEQYF,TGCGCCAGCAGCTTGGGCGGTCAGGCCCTCTACGAGCAGTACTTC,TRBV5-1,few,-,TRBJ2-7,15
CAISETGTGIGYTF,TGTGCCATCAGTGAAACCGGGACAGGGATCGGCTACACCTTC,TRBV10-3,few,TRBD1,TRBJ1-2,14
CASRSDSPSTDTQYF,TGCGCCAGCAGGTCGGACAGCCCTAGCACAGATACGCAGTATTTT,TRBV5-1,-,-,TRBJ2-3,15
CASSLDRTGSPGNTIYF,TGTGCCAGCAGCTTGGACAGAACAGGGTCTCCTGGAAACACCATATATTTT,TRBV7-9,few,-,TRBJ1-3,17
CAISETGPNEQYF,TGTGCCATCAGTGAGACAGGCCCCAACGAGCAGTACTTC,TRBV10-3,many,-,TRBJ2-7,13
CASSPMGATTDTQYF,TGTGCCAGCAGTCCCATGGGAGCTACCACAGATACGCAGTATTTT,TRBV6-1,-,-,TRBJ2-3,15
CASSLYREAYGYTF,TGCGCCAGCAGCTTGTACAGGGAGGCCTATGGCTACACCTTC,TRBV5-1,-,-,TRBJ1-2,14
CASSPFTDTQYF,TGTGCCAGCAGTCCTTTCACAGATACGCAGTATTTT,TRBV7-8,many,-,TRBJ2-3,12
CSAARDEQYF,TGCAGTGCCGCGAGAGACGAGCAGTACTTC,TRBV20-1,few,-,TRBJ2-7,10
CASSPLGPMFSYEQYF,TGTGCCAGCTCACCACTAGGTCCGATGTTCTCCTACGAGCAGTACTTC,TRBV18,few,-,TRBJ2-7,16
CASSPRGLSTDTQYF,TGTGCCAGCAGCCCCCGGGGGCTTAGCACAGATACGCAGTATTTT,TRBV5-5,many,-,TRBJ2-3,15
CASSLMSGGAGANVLTF,TGTGCCAGCAGCTTAATGTCTGGGGGGGCTGGGGCCAACGTCCTGACTTTC,TRBV7-3,-,TRBD2,TRBJ2-6,17
CASRTLGGNEQFF,TGTGCCAGCAGAACTCTAGGAGGCAATGAGCAGTTCTTC,TRBV12-3/TRBV12-4,-,-,TRBJ2-1,13
CASSFTSGRARESGELFF,TGTGCCAGCAGTTTTACTAGCGGGAGGGCCAGGGAATCCGGGGAGCTGTTTTTT,TRBV28,-,TRBD2,TRBJ2-2,18
CSAPGQGYNQPQHF,TGCAGTGCCCCCGGCCAGGGCTATAATCAGCCCCAGCATTTT,TRBV20-1,-,-,TRBJ1-5,14
CASSLDYARMLDTEAFF,TGTGCCAGCAGCTTAGACTATGCGCGGATGTTGGACACTGAAGCTTTCTTT,TRBV11-2,few,-,TRBJ1-1,17
CATSDGGVLTF,TGTGCCACCAGTGATGGGGGCGTCCTGACTTTC,TRBV24-1,few,-,TRBJ2-6,11
CASSQDDRNYEQYF,TGCGCCAGCAGCCAAGATGACAGGAACTACGAGCAGTACTTC,TRBV4-1,-,-,TRBJ2-7,14
CASSVDASQETQYF,TGTGCCAGCAGCGTAGACGCTAGCCAAGAGACCCAGTACTTC,TRBV9,-,-,TRBJ2-5,14
CAISETTSGEQQETQYF,TGTGCCATCAGTGAGACGACTAGCGGTGAACAACAAGAGACCCAGTACTTC,TRBV10-3,-,TRBD2,TRBJ2-5,17
CASSSPGGNNEQFF,TGTGCCAGCAGCTCCCCGGGGGGGAACAATGAGCAGTTCTTC,TRBV7-2,few,TRBD2,TRBJ2-1,14
CASTRTSGSRSTDTQYF,TGTGCCAGCACTCGGACTAGCGGGAGCCGTAGCACAGATACGCAGTATTTT,TRBV27,few,TRBD2,TRBJ2-3,17
CASSVVGARTQYF,TGTGCCAGCAGCGTAGTCGGGGCGCGTACGCAGTATTTT,TRBV9,-,-,TRBJ2-3,13
CASSPPTYNEQFF,TGTGCCAGCAGCCCTCCGACCTACAATGAGCAGTTCTTC,TRBV11-2,many,-,TRBJ2-1,13
CASSIRGETQYF,TGTGCCAGTAGTATCAGGGGAGAGACCCAGTACTTC,TRBV19,-,-,TRBJ2-5,12
CASSFGTGGLEQFF,TGTGCCAGCAGTTTCGGGACAGGGGGCCTTGAGCAGTTCTTC,TRBV27,once,TRBD1,TRBJ2-1,14
CSVAGQATGEAFF,TGCAGCGTTGCGGGACAGGCAACAGGTGAAGCTTTCTTT,TRBV29-1,few,TRBD1,TRBJ1-1,13
CASSDGGDAEQFF,TGTGCCAGCAGTGACGGGGGAGATGCTGAGCAGTTCTTC,TRBV27,few,-,TRBJ2-1,13
CASSFDLGEQFF,TGCGCCAGCAGCTTTGATTTGGGTGAGCAGTTCTTC,TRBV5-1,few,-,TRBJ2-1,12
CASRLQGQGASEQFF,TGTGCCAGCAGACTACAGGGACAGGGGGCGTCTGAGCAGTTCTTC,TRBV7-2,few,TRBD1,TRBJ2-1,15
CASSWDRAGANVLTF,TGTGCCAGCAGCTGGGACAGGGCCGGGGCCAACGTCCTGACTTTC,TRBV7-2,-,TRBD1,TRBJ2-6,15
CASSLAPGTGSEAFF,TGTGCCAGCAGCTTAGCGCCTGGGACAGGGAGTGAAGCTTTCTTT,TRBV7-2,many,TRBD1,TRBJ1-1,15
CSAQNSNQPQHF,TGCAGTGCTCAAAATAGCAATCAGCCCCAGCATTTT,TRBV20-1,-,-,TRBJ1-5,12